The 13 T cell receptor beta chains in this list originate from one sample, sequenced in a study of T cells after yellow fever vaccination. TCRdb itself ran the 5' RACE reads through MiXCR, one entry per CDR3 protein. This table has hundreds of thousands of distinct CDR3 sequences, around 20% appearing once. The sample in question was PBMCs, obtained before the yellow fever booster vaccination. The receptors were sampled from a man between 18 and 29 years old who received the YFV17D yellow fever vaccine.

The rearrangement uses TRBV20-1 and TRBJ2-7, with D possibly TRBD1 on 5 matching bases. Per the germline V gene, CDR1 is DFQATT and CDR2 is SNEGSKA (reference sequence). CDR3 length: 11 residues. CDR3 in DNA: TGCAGTGCCAGAGACAGCAGAGAGCAGTACGTC. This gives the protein CSARDSREQYV.

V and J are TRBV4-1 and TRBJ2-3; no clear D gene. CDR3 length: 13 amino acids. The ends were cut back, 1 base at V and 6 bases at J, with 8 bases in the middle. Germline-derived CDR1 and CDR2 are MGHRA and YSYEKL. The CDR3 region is CASSQAGLDTQYF. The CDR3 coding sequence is TGCGCCAGCAGCCAAGCTGGTCTGGATACGCAGTATTTT.

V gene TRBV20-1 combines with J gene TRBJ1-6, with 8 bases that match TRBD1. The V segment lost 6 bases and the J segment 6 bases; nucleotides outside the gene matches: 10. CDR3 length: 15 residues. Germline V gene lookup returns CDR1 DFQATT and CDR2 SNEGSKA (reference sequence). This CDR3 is CSAGSRTGGNSPLHF. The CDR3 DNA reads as TGCAGTGCCGGTTCCCGCACAGGGGGTAATTCACCCCTCCACTTT.

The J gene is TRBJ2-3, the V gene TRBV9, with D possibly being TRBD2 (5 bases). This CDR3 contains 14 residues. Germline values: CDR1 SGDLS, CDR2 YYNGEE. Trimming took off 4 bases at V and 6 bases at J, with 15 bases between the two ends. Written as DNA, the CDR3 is TGTGCCAGCAGCTTCTTTAACGAGGGCGATACGCAGTATTTT. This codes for CASSFFNEGDTQYF.

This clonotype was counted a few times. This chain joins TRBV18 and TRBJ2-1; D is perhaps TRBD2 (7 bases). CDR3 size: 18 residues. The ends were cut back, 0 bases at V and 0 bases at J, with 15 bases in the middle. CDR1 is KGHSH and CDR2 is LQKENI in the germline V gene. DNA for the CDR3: TGTGCCAGCTCACCACCACAGACAGGCGGGAGCTCCTACAATGAGCAGTTCTTC. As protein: CASSPPQTGGSSYNEQFF.

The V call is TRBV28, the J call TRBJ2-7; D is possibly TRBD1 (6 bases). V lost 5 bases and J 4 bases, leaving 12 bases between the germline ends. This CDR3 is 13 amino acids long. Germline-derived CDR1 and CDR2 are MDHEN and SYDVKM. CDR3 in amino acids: CASSDRSPYEQYV. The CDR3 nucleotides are TGTGCCAGCAGTGACAGGAGCCCATACGAGCAGTACGTC.

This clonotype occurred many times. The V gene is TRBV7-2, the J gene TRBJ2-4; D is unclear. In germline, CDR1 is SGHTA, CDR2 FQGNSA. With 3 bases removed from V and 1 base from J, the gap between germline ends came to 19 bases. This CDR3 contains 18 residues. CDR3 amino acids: CASSLNRASSGAKNIQYF. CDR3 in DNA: TGTGCCAGCAGCTTGAACCGGGCCTCCTCTGGCGCCAAAAACATTCAGTACTTC.

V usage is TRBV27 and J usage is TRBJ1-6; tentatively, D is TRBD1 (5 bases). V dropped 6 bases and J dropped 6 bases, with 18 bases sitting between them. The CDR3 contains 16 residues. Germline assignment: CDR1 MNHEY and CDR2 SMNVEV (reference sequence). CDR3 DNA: TGTGCCAGCAGGGTAGTATATCAGGGATTTAATTCACCCCTCCACTTT. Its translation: CASRVVYQGFNSPLHF.

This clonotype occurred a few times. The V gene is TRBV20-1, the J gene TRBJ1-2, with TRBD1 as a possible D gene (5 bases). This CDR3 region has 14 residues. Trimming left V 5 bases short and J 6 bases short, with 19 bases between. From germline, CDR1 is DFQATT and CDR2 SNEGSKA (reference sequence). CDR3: CSAGGTTQGHGYTF. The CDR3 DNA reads TGCAGTGCTGGAGGAACTACCCAGGGTCATGGCTACACCTTC.

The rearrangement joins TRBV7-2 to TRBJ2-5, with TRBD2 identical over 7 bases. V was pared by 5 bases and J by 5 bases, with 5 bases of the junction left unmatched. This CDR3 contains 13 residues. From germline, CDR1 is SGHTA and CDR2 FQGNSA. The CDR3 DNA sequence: TGTGCCAGCAGCCGACTAGCCGGCGAGACCCAGTACTTC. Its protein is CASSRLAGETQYF. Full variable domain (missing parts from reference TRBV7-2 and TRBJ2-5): GAGVSQSPSNKVTEKGKDVELRCDPISGHTALYWYRQSLGQGLEFLIYFQGNSAPDKSGLPSDRFSAERTGGSVSTLTIQRTQQEDSAVYLCASSRLAGETQYFGPGTRLLVL.

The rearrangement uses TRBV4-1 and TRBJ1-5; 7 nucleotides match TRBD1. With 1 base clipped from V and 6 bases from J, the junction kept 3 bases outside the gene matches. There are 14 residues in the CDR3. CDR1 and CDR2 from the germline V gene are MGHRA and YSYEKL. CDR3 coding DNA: TGCGCCAGCAGCCAAGGAGGGGGCGGTCAGCCCCAGCATTTT. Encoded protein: CASSQGGGGQPQHF.

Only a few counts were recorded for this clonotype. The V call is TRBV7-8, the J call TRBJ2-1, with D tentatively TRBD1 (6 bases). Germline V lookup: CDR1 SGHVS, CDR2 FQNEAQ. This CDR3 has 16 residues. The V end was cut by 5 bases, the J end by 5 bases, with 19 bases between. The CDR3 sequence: CASSPQGPRSNNEQFF. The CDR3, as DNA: TGTGCCAGCAGCCCCCAGGGGCCTAGGTCTAACAATGAGCAGTTCTTC.

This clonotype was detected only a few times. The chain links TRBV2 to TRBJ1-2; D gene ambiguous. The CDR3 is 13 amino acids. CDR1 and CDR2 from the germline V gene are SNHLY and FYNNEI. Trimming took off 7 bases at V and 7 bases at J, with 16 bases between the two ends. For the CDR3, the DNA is TGTGCCAGCATTACGGACCGGTCCTCTGGCTACACCTTC. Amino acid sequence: CASITDRSSGYTF.